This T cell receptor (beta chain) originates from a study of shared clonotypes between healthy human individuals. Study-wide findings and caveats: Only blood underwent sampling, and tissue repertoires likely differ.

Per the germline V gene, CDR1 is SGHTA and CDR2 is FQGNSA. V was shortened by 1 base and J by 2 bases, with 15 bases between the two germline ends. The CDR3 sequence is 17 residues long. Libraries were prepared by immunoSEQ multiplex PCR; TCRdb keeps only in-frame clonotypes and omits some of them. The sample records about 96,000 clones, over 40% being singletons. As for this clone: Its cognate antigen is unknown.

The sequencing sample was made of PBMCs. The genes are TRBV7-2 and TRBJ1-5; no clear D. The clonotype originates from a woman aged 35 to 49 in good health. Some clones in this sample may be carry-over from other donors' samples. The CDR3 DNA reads TGTGCCAGCAGCTTAGGGGGTAGAGGATTGGGCAATCAGCCCCAGCATTTT. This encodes CASSLGGRGLGNQPQHF.